This T cell receptor (beta chain) was profiled in a study of blood T cell repertoires in COVID-19. Study at large: In each case, the material was cDNA or gDNA derived from T cells, B-cell-depleted T cells, or PBMCs.

Original analysis: Nucleated cell number was recorded as an estimate derived from reference gene primer amplification. Measured with immunoSEQ multiplex PCR; TCRdb has only the in-frame clones, and not every one. V and J calls and clone size are those listed in that table; D and trimming were worked out from the DNA. The data show 250,000 or so clones, 90% to 95% seen once. Trimming took 1 base from V and 0 from J, leaving 18 bases between them. Germline V gene lookup returns CDR1 LGHNT and CDR2 FRNRAP. This CDR3 region has 18 residues. This clonotype was obtained from a human donor in a cohort exposed to, infected with or recovered from COVID-19 (not recorded which). The donor label of this sample is uncertain. The specimen was PBMCs or T cells enriched from blood (not recorded which). V is TRBV12-5 and J is TRBJ1-2; maybe TRBD1 (6 bases). The CDR3 region is CASGLEKFTGTTNYGYTF. As DNA, the CDR3 is TGTGCTAGTGGTTTGGAAAAGTTTACAGGGACCACTAACTATGGCTACACCTTC.